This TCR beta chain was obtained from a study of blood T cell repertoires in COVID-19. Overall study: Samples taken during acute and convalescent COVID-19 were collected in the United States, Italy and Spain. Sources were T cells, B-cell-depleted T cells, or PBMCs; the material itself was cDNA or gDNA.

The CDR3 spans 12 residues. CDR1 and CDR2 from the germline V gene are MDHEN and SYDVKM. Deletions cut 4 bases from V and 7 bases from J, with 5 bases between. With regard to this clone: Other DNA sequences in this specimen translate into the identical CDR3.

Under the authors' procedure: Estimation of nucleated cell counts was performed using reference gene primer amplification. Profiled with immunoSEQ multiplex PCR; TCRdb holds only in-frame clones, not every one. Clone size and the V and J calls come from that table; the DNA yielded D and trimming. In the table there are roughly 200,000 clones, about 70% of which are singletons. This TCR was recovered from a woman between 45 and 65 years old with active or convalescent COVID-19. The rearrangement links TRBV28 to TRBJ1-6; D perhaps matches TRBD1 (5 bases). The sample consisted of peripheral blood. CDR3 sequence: CASSSGNSPLHF. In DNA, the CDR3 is TGTGCCAGCAGTTCAGGGAATTCACCCCTCCACTTT.